These 27 T cell receptor beta chains share one sample of origin, sequenced in a study of cytotoxic CD8 clonotypes in ibrutinib-treated CLL. Sequencing used immunoSEQ multiplex PCR; TCRdb keeps in-frame clones, though not all of them. There are 28,000 or so clones in the sample; about 62% occur only once, and 11% to 15% lies in the top ten. The source material was PBMCs, sampled before ibrutinib treatment. These TCRs come from a human donor with chronic lymphocytic leukemia.

The chain employs TRBV5-1 and TRBJ2-5; no reliable D call. V lost 4 bases and J lost 5, with 9 bases in between. The germline gives CDR1 SGHRS, CDR2 YFSETQ. The CDR3 extends over 12 amino acids. The CDR3 bases are TGCGCCAGCAGCCGGCCCCAGGAGACCCAGTACTTC. Translation: CASSRPQETQYF.

This clone is a singleton in its sample. The rearrangement links TRBV5-1 to TRBJ1-1; D is perhaps TRBD1 (6 bases). Germline assignment: CDR1 SGHRS and CDR2 YFSETQ. V lost 0 bases and J 1 base, leaving 13 bases between the germline ends. The CDR3 totals 16 residues. The CDR3 DNA sequence: TGCGCCAGCAGCTTGGGTCTGGGGGGCGAGAACACTGAAGCTTTCTTT. Its translation is CASSLGLGGENTEAFF.

The genes are TRBV27 and TRBJ1-2; D unresolved. The CDR3 extends over 13 amino acids. The germline V gene encodes CDR1 MNHEY and CDR2 SMNVEV (reference sequence). The V end lost 3 bases, the J end lost 4 bases, and 9 bases lay between the germline ends. Here the CDR3 DNA reads TGTGCCAGCAGTTTTGCGTCAGCCTATGGCTACACCTTC. This codes for CASSFASAYGYTF.

The J gene is TRBJ2-3, the V gene TRBV27, with 13 positions matching TRBD2. Germline V gene sequence: CDR1 MNHEY, CDR2 SMNVEV (reference sequence). Losses at the gene ends were 9 bases for V and 6 bases for J; bases not matched to a gene: 9. This CDR3 comprises 15 residues. CDR3: CASTGLAGVGDTQYF. The CDR3 DNA reads as TGTGCCAGTACTGGACTAGCGGGAGTTGGGGATACGCAGTATTTT.

The V call is TRBV13, the J call TRBJ2-2; tentatively, D is TRBD1 or TRBD2 (5 bases each). This CDR3 has 16 amino acids. V lost 5 bases, J lost 8 bases, and 21 bases lay in between. The germline gives CDR1 PRHDT, CDR2 FYEKMQ (reference sequence). CDR3 loop: CASSPVGTGIWGELFF. The CDR3 coding sequence is TGTGCCAGCAGCCCCGTCGGGACCGGGATTTGGGGGGAGCTGTTTTTT.

The chain is built from TRBV4-3 and TRBJ2-7; 9 bases align to TRBD1. CDR1 is LGHNA, CDR2 YSLEER, per germline. The CDR3 spans 15 residues. V gave up 4 bases and J gave up 1 base; unmatched junction bases: 5. The CDR3 spells CASSLGQGRSYEQYF. CDR3 nucleotides: TGCGCCAGCAGCCTCGGACAGGGGAGGTCCTACGAGCAGTACTTC.

The CDR3 bases are TGTGCCAGCACCCACGGATGGACAGACAACACTGAAGCTTTCTTT. Its protein is CASTHGWTDNTEAFF. The chain carries TRBV6-5 and TRBJ1-1; maybe TRBD1 (6 bases). CDR3 length: 15 amino acids. CDR1 is MNHEY, CDR2 SVGAGI, per germline. V lost 7 bases, J lost 2 bases, and 17 bases lay in between.

This chain uses TRBV11-2 with TRBJ2-3, with 10 bases fitting TRBD2. The V and J ends lost 4 bases and 0 bases, in that order; junction bases with no gene match: 1. CDR1 and CDR2 from the germline V gene are SGHAT and FQNNGV. The CDR3 has 15 amino acids. Here the CDR3 DNA reads TGTGCCAGCAGCTATAGCGGGGGGAGCACAGATACGCAGTATTTT. It translates to CASSYSGGSTDTQYF.

The J gene is TRBJ2-3, the V gene TRBV5-1; the match to TRBD2 covers 10 bases. The CDR3 has 16 residues. Per germline, CDR1 SGHRS and CDR2 YFSETQ. Trimming removed 2 bases from V and 1 base from J; junction bases left unmatched: 4. CDR3 DNA: TGCGCCAGCAGCTTAACTAGCGGGGCGGGCACAGATACGCAGTATTTT. It codes for CASSLTSGAGTDTQYF.

The chain links TRBV5-1 to TRBJ1-5; D possibly corresponds to TRBD1 (6 bases). In germline, CDR1 is SGHRS, CDR2 YFSETQ. CDR3 length: 15 residues. The V end lost 0 bases, the J end lost 3 bases, and 10 bases lay between the germline ends. The CDR3 region is CASSLGGGINQPQHF. CDR3 nucleotides: TGCGCCAGCAGCTTGGGAGGGGGTATCAATCAGCCCCAGCATTTT.

This clone was found a few times. The rearrangement joins TRBV21-1 to TRBJ2-1; the listed D gene, TRBD2, was not tested against the DNA. TRBV21-1 is reported as a pseudogene. The CDR3 contains 17 residues. CDR3 nucleotides: TGTGCCAGCAGCAAAAGGGAACGGGGGAACTCCTACAATGAGCAGTTCTTC. Its translation: CASSKRERGNSYNEQFF.

The chain uses TRBV4-1 and TRBJ2-7; D is unclear. Germline V lookup: CDR1 MGHRA, CDR2 YSYEKL. Trimming took off 2 bases at V and 4 bases at J, with 9 bases between the two ends. CDR3 length equals 13 residues. As DNA, the CDR3 is TGCGCCAGCAGCCAAAGAACAGATTACGAGCAGTACTTC. Translated: CASSQRTDYEQYF.

The V gene is TRBV7-9, the J gene TRBJ2-5; 7 bases match TRBD2. V dropped 3 bases and J dropped 1; count of bases not matched to a gene: 2. CDR1 SEHNR and CDR2 FQNEAQ come from the germline V gene (reference sequence). The CDR3 is 14 residues long. CDR3 loop: CASSLGGGQETQYF. In DNA, the CDR3 is TGTGCCAGCAGCTTGGGCGGGGGCCAAGAGACCCAGTACTTC.

This clone came up once. V usage is TRBV5-5 and J usage is TRBJ2-1, with 12 nucleotides matching TRBD2. V dropped 4 bases and J dropped 2; count of bases not matched to a gene: 7. The CDR3 is 17 amino acids. Per the germline V gene, CDR1 is SGHKS and CDR2 is YYEKEE (reference sequence). This CDR3 is CASSRPGLAGAYNEQFF. The CDR3 DNA sequence: TGTGCCAGCAGCCGTCCGGGACTAGCGGGTGCCTACAATGAGCAGTTCTTC.

This clone has only a few counts. V is TRBV2 and J is TRBJ1-2, with D possibly TRBD1 on 5 matching bases. This CDR3 is 14 amino acids long. Germline V gene lookup returns CDR1 SNHLY and CDR2 FYNNEI. Trimming pared 5 bases from V and 4 bases from J, leaving 14 bases between. The CDR3 coding sequence is TGTGCCAGCAGTAACGACAGAAACGGCTATGGCTACACCTTC. Protein product: CASSNDRNGYGYTF.

This clone was found a few times. The chain combines TRBV19 with TRBJ1-3; the D is unclear. V was trimmed by 3 bases and J by 2 bases, leaving 5 bases between them. This CDR3 spans 13 amino acids. Germline CDR1 and CDR2: LNHDA and SQIVND (reference sequence). CDR3 sequence (DNA): TGTGCCAGTAGTATCATGACTGGAAACACCATATATTTT. This encodes CASSIMTGNTIYF. Full variable domain (outside the CDR3, taken from reference TRBV19 and TRBJ1-3): DGGITQSPKYLFRKEGQNVTLSCEQNLNHDAMYWYRQDPGQGLRLIYYSQIVNDFQKGDIAEGYSVSREKKESFPLTVTSAQKNPTAFYLCASSIMTGNTIYFGEGSWLTVV.

This clone is a singleton in its sample. The chain is built from TRBV5-6 and TRBJ1-2, with D hard to call. Germline assignment: CDR1 SGHDT and CDR2 YYEEEE. V was pared by 2 bases and J by 3 bases, with 11 bases between. This CDR3 has 14 residues. The CDR3 loop is CASSFYPGDYGYTF. CDR3 DNA: TGTGCCAGCAGCTTTTATCCCGGGGACTATGGCTACACCTTC.

J is TRBJ2-1 and V is TRBV9, with D uncertain. The germline V gene has CDR1 SGDLS and CDR2 YYNGEE. CDR3 size: 15 residues. The germline V and J ends were trimmed by 4 bases and 0 bases, with 11 bases remaining between them. The CDR3 DNA is TGTGCCAGCAGCCTTAGCCCCAGCTCCTACAATGAGCAGTTCTTC. As protein: CASSLSPSSYNEQFF.

The chain has TRBV14 and TRBJ2-1; D remains ambiguous. Germline values: CDR1 SGHDN, CDR2 FVKESK. V dropped 1 base and J dropped 4 bases, with 8 bases sitting between them. The length of the CDR3 is 14 residues. CDR3 amino acids: CASSQGLLYNEQFF. For the CDR3, the DNA is TGTGCCAGCAGCCAAGGTTTGCTATACAATGAGCAGTTCTTC.

The rearrangement uses TRBV5-4 and TRBJ2-1, with unresolved D. Germline V gene sequence: CDR1 SGHNT, CDR2 YYREEE (reference sequence). This CDR3 region has 13 residues. Trimming removed 1 base at V and 9 bases at J, with 11 bases between. This CDR3 reads CASSLFLMVEQFF. DNA for the CDR3: TGTGCCAGCAGCTTGTTCCTTATGGTTGAGCAGTTCTTC.

The gene calls are TRBV5-1 and TRBJ2-3, with D perhaps TRBD2 (5 bases). CDR3 length: 14 amino acids. V was pared by 3 bases and J by 2 bases, with 10 bases between. In germline, CDR1 is SGHRS, CDR2 YFSETQ. The CDR3 spells CASSSGETTDTQYF. The CDR3 DNA follows: TGCGCCAGCAGCTCTGGGGAGACCACAGATACGCAGTATTTT.

The V call is TRBV7-6, the J call TRBJ1-5; D is unclear. Trimming removed 5 bases at V and 2 bases at J, with 16 bases between. This CDR3 contains 16 residues. Germline V CDR1 and CDR2: SGHVS, FNYEAQ. CDR3 residues: CASSPGGIGGNQPQHF. CDR3 nucleotides: TGTGCCAGCAGCCCGGGAGGGATTGGGGGCAATCAGCCCCAGCATTTT.

The table lists this clone with a few counts. The chain combines TRBV6-5 with TRBJ2-3; 8 bases are shared with TRBD1. The CDR3 extends over 15 amino acids. V gave up 5 bases and J gave up 1 base; unmatched junction bases: 5. The germline V gene encodes CDR1 MNHEY and CDR2 SVGAGI. CDR3 bases: TGTGCCAGCAGTCGACAGGGGATAGGCACAGATACGCAGTATTTT. The encoded protein is CASSRQGIGTDTQYF.

V usage is TRBV5-1 and J usage is TRBJ2-3; TRBD2 agrees at 12 bases. The CDR3 spans 16 residues. The germline gives CDR1 SGHRS, CDR2 YFSETQ. Trimming took 3 bases from V and 4 from J; bases not matched to a gene: 6. Here the CDR3 DNA reads TGCGCCAGCAGCTGGCAGACTAGCGGGAGTTCAGATACGCAGTATTTT. Its protein is CASSWQTSGSSDTQYF.

V and J are TRBV6-6 and TRBJ1-4, with 9 bases aligning to TRBD1. V was pared by 6 bases and J by 5 bases, with 4 bases of the junction left unmatched. Germline CDR1 reads MNHNY; CDR2 reads SVGAGI (reference sequence). The CDR3 spans 14 residues. CDR3 sequence (DNA): TGTGCCAGCAGACTACAGGGGGCGAATGAAAAACTGTTTTTT. Its translation is CASRLQGANEKLFF.

This clone was observed a few times. The V call is TRBV25-1, the J call TRBJ2-3, with TRBD2 as a possible D gene (5 bases). Trimming removed 3 bases at V and 1 base at J, with 11 bases between. In germline, CDR1 is MGHDK, CDR2 SYGVNS. CDR3 size: 15 residues. The CDR3 DNA reads as TGTGCCAGCAGTGATAGAGGAGGACGCACAGATACGCAGTATTTT. Translation: CASSDRGGRTDTQYF.

J is TRBJ1-2 and V is TRBV30, with D unresolved. The germline V gene encodes CDR1 GTSNPN and CDR2 SVGIG (reference sequence). V was cut by 3 bases and J by 0 bases, with 17 bases left in between. This CDR3 contains 16 residues. The CDR3 region has the DNA TGTGCCTGGAGAATCCCGGGGAGACGGACTAACTATGGCTACACCTTC. The encoded protein is CAWRIPGRRTNYGYTF.